Sequencing of this T cell receptor (beta chain) was carried out in a study of control samples from healthy donors and cancer patients. Clones were sequenced by immunoSEQ multiplex PCR, and TCRdb holds only the in-frame ones, with some missing. Recorded for this sample: roughly 200,000 clones. The CDR3 totals 14 residues. Trimming shortened V by 4 bases and J by 4 bases, and 12 bases separated the two germline ends. Germline lookup yields CDR1 SGDLS and CDR2 YYNGEE. The sequence was collected from a woman under 40 in good health. The specimen was blood. V usage is TRBV9 and J usage is TRBJ1-5; D remains unclear. The CDR3 DNA reads TGTGCCAGCAGCTCCGGTGCGGTGAATCAGCCCCAGCATTTT. It yields the protein CASSSGAVNQPQHF.